This T cell receptor (beta chain) was retrieved from a study of shared clonotypes between healthy human individuals. Every unsorted PBMC PCR replicate was loaded with around 290 ng DNA, roughly 32,000 T cell genomes. This table comes from immunoSEQ multiplex PCR, and its TCRdb copy is limited to in-frame clones, with some not included. The sample shows about 530,000 clones, about 79% of them seen only once. The CDR3 consists of 15 residues. Germline lookup yields CDR1 LNHDA and CDR2 SQIVND (reference sequence). J was trimmed by 5 bases and V by 7 bases; bases with no gene match: 9. Donation came from healthy HIV-negative adults that had no recent acute infections or vaccinations. Genomic DNA came from about 90 million PBMCs in unsorted samples. Regarding this clone: The antigen remains undetermined.

General observations from the study: Deeper or shallower sequencing was expected to change how clonotypes are shared among donors.

The chain has TRBV19 and TRBJ2-2; 8 bases match TRBD2. The receptor was isolated from a woman in her thirties or forties in good health. Some clones in this sample may be carry-over from other donors' samples. Sequenced: PBMCs. CDR3 nucleotide sequence: TGTGCCAGTATTTTTAGCGGGACTACTACCGGGGAGCTGTTTTTT. Translating it yields CASIFSGTTTGELFF.